This entry lists 28 T cell receptor beta chains sequenced from one sample in a study of blood T cells in healthy people across ages. Alongside a J-beta primer mix, a sample-barcoded 5' primer served in a second PCR lasting 7 to 11 cycles. TCRdb fed the 5' RACE reads into MiXCR, producing one record per CDR3 protein. The sample holds over 700,000 distinct CDR3 sequences, about 55% seen once. Sample: blood. The receptors shown here come from an elderly man in good health.

The rearrangement links TRBV9 to TRBJ2-1; D remains ambiguous. From germline, CDR1 is SGDLS and CDR2 YYNGEE. Trimming stripped 3 bases from V and 1 base from J, with 11 bases between. The CDR3 runs to 15 residues. CDR3 sequence (DNA): TGTGCCAGCAGCGCGGAGACCGGGTCCTACAATGAGCAGTTCTTC. Its translation: CASSAETGSYNEQFF. Variable domain in full (rest from reference TRBV9 and TRBJ2-1): DSGVTQTPKHLITATGQRVTLRCSPRSGDLSVYWYQQSLDQGLQFLIQYYNGEERAKGNILERFSAQQFPDLHSELNLSSLELGDSALYFCASSAETGSYNEQFFGPGTRLTVL.

In this sample, this clonotype turned up a few times. This rearrangement joins TRBV10-2 to TRBJ2-3; TRBD2 matches 8 bases. The CDR3 spans 14 residues. Germline V gene data show CDR1 as WSHSY and CDR2 as SAAADI. The junction had 8 bases not matched to a gene; V was cut back by 7 bases and J by 5 bases. CDR3 region: CASTVASGRDTQYF. Written as DNA, the CDR3 is TGCGCCAGCACTGTGGCTAGCGGGCGAGATACGCAGTATTTT.

The chain employs TRBV4-1 and TRBJ1-1, with 7 bases lining up with TRBD1. This CDR3 comprises 15 residues. V dropped 3 bases and J dropped 0; count of bases not matched to a gene: 4. From germline, CDR1 is MGHRA and CDR2 YSYEKL. The CDR3 spells CASSQRDRLNTEAFF. The CDR3 region has the DNA TGCGCCAGCAGCCAGAGGGACAGACTGAACACTGAAGCTTTCTTT.

The chain couples TRBV4-2 to TRBJ2-3; D might be TRBD1 (7 bases). This CDR3 has 14 amino acids. Germline V gene data show CDR1 as LGHNA and CDR2 as YNFKEQ. Trimming took 5 bases from V and 14 from J, leaving 23 bases between them. The CDR3 DNA reads as TGTGCCAGCAGCAGCAGGGGGGTGGACAGATACGCGTATTTT. This encodes CASSSRGVDRYAYF.

This chain uses TRBV4-2 with TRBJ2-7, with a possible D match to TRBD1 (8 bases). The CDR3 is 14 residues long. The V gene lost 5 bases and the J gene lost 4 bases, with 15 bases spanning the gap. Germline assignment: CDR1 LGHNA and CDR2 YNFKEQ. CDR3 protein: CASSADRGGYEQYF. CDR3 bases: TGTGCCAGCAGCGCAGACAGGGGAGGGTACGAGCAGTACTTC.

The rearrangement links TRBV14 to TRBJ1-6; unclear D gene. The CDR3 consists of 12 residues. V gave up 0 bases and J gave up 12 bases, with 6 bases separating them. Germline loops: CDR1 SGHDN, CDR2 FVKESK. As DNA, the CDR3 is TGTGCCAGCAGCCAAGACAGCCGACCCCTCCACTTT. As protein: CASSQDSRPLHF.

This chain links TRBV19 with TRBJ2-6, with TRBD1 identical over 9 bases. V lost 3 bases to trimming and J lost 4 bases; unmatched junction nucleotides: 10. This CDR3 is built from 18 residues. CDR1 is LNHDA and CDR2 is SQIVND in the germline V gene (reference sequence). As DNA, the CDR3 is TGTGCCAGTAGTATGTGGGGACAGGGAGGGTCCGGGGCCAACGTCCTGACTTTC. This encodes CASSMWGQGGSGANVLTF.

This rearrangement joins TRBV20-1 to TRBJ2-3; the match to TRBD1 covers 9 bases. The junction had 4 bases not matched to a gene; V was cut back by 6 bases and J by 6 bases. Germline CDR1 and CDR2: DFQATT and SNEGSKA (reference sequence). The CDR3 consists of 12 residues. The CDR3 loop is CSAQGAWDTQYF. As DNA, the CDR3 is TGCAGTGCACAGGGGGCATGGGATACGCAGTATTTT.

Comment on this clonotype: Since a much larger clone is just one base distant, this may be a read error. The V and J genes are TRBV6-1 and TRBJ2-7; perhaps D is TRBD1 or TRBD2 (5 bases each). Matching the DNA end better, TRBJ2-5 makes the J call doubtful. From germline, CDR1 is MNHNS and CDR2 SASEGT. The CDR3 runs to 13 residues. The CDR3 sequence is CATLGDHHETQYF. CDR3 in DNA: TGTGCCACCTTAGGGGACCATCACGAGACCCAGTACTTC.

V gene TRBV4-2 combines with J gene TRBJ2-7; TRBD2 aligns across 9 bases. V shed 4 bases and J 2 bases; nucleotides not matched to a gene: 12. Germline CDR1 LGHNA, CDR2 YNFKEQ. This CDR3 contains 17 residues. The DNA for the CDR3 is TGTGCCAGCAGCCTAGGCGGGAGAGCTAGCGGGACCTACGAGCAGTACTTC. Translation: CASSLGGRASGTYEQYF.

The chain employs TRBV29-1 and TRBJ1-2, with 9 bases lining up with TRBD1. The J segment lost 0 bases and the V segment lost 3 bases, leaving 2 bases of the junction unmatched. Germline V gene sequence: CDR1 SQVTM, CDR2 ANQGSEA. The CDR3 covers 14 residues. The CDR3 loop is CSVETGGSNYGYTF. The CDR3 DNA reads as TGCAGCGTTGAGACAGGGGGATCTAACTATGGCTACACCTTC.

This clonotype was recorded once. The chain is built from TRBV27 and TRBJ1-5, with no clear D. This CDR3 has 13 residues. Looked up from germline, CDR1 is MNHEY and CDR2 is SMNVEV (reference sequence). V was clipped by 3 bases and J by 9 bases, with 12 bases between them. DNA of the CDR3: TGTGCCAGCAGTTTCTACCCCTCGGGGCCCCAGCATTTT. Translating gives CASSFYPSGPQHF.

This clonotype was counted once. This chain uses TRBV20-1 with TRBJ2-7; TRBD2 matches at 10 bases. Per the germline V gene, CDR1 is DFQATT and CDR2 is SNEGSKA (reference sequence). This CDR3 spans 13 amino acids. With 3 bases clipped from V and 4 bases from J, the junction kept 3 bases outside the gene matches. Written as DNA, the CDR3 is TGCAGTGCTAGTCTACTAGCGGGATACGAGCAGTACTTC. It is translated as CSASLLAGYEQYF.

This clonotype was seen only a few times. V is TRBV29-1 and J is TRBJ1-2, with TRBD1 matching 7 bases. Looked up from germline, CDR1 is SQVTM and CDR2 is ANQGSEA. Losses at the gene ends were 5 bases for V and 4 bases for J; bases not matched to a gene: 7. The CDR3 has 13 residues. The CDR3 loop is CSVTGAPSYGYTF. Written as DNA, the CDR3 is TGCAGCGTTACAGGGGCGCCGAGCTATGGCTACACCTTC.

The V and J genes are TRBV29-1 and TRBJ2-5; possible D gene TRBD1, 6 bases. This CDR3 comprises 13 residues. CDR1 is SQVTM, CDR2 ANQGSEA, per germline. V lost 6 bases and J lost 11, with 22 bases in between. The chain's CDR3 is CSVPRDTYNEQYF. In DNA, the CDR3 is TGCAGCGTACCCCGGGACACCTACAATGAGCAGTACTTC.

The chain uses TRBV21-1 and TRBJ1-1. TRBV21-1 is termed a pseudogene. The CDR3 runs to 15 residues. The CDR3 region is CASSKGPGEVTEAFF. DNA of the CDR3: TGTGCCAGCAGCAAAGGTCCGGGGGAGGTCACTGAAGCTTTCTTT.

The V call is TRBV20-1, the J call TRBJ2-7; maybe TRBD2 (6 bases). Trimming removed 4 bases at V and 0 bases at J, with 16 bases between. Germline loops: CDR1 DFQATT, CDR2 SNEGSKA (reference sequence). This CDR3 comprises 15 residues. CDR3 nucleotide sequence: TGCAGTGCTATTAGTAGCGGAGGGGTCTCCTACGAGCAGTACTTC. Its translation is CSAISSGGVSYEQYF.

The rearrangement links TRBV27 to TRBJ2-3; 9 bases align to TRBD1. Germline-derived CDR1 and CDR2 are MNHEY and SMNVEV (reference sequence). This CDR3 has 14 amino acids. Trimming cost V 5 bases and J 14 bases; bases outside gene matches: 14. The DNA for the CDR3 is TGTGCCAGCAGTCGACAGGGGGAGCCCAGATACGCGTATTTT. It yields the protein CASSRQGEPRYAYF.

This clonotype was seen only a few times. The chain carries TRBV6-2 or TRBV6-3 and TRBJ2-4; a weak D match, TRBD2 (6 bases). This CDR3 comprises 14 residues. The V and J ends lost 7 bases and 14 bases respectively, with 24 bases between them. Germline CDR1 is MNHEY and CDR2 is SVGEGT. CDR3 sequence: CASIPFGGFYEEYF. The CDR3 nucleotides read TGTGCCAGCATACCTTTCGGGGGATTCTACGAGGAGTACTTC.

The chain combines TRBV11-1 with TRBJ1-5; 11 bases agree with TRBD1. After removal of 2 bases from V and 7 bases from J, the junction contained 13 bases not matched to a gene. The CDR3 is 18 residues long. CDR1 and CDR2 from the germline V gene are SGHAT and FQDESV (reference sequence). In DNA form, the CDR3 reads TGTGCCAGCAGCTTACCTGGACAGGGGGCGCGGATAGGGCAGCCCCAGCATTTT. The encoded protein is CASSLPGQGARIGQPQHF.

V and J are TRBV29-1 and TRBJ2-2; 9 nucleotides match TRBD1. The CDR3 contains 13 residues. Germline values: CDR1 SQVTM, CDR2 ANQGSEA. The junction had 5 bases not matched to a gene; V was cut back by 7 bases and J by 5 bases. In nucleotides, the CDR3 is TGCAGCGCCGACAGGGGGAATACCGGGGAGCTGTTTTTT. Its protein product is CSADRGNTGELFF.

J is TRBJ1-2 and V is TRBV20-1; 7 bases are shared with TRBD1. This CDR3 region has 13 residues. CDR1 is DFQATT, CDR2 SNEGSKA, per germline (reference sequence). Germline trimming cut 6 bases from V and 7 bases from J; bases unmatched to any gene: 11. Written as DNA, the CDR3 is TGCAGTGCCGGGGAAGGGGGCGCGTCTGGCTACACCTTC. Its translation is CSAGEGGASGYTF.

The chain is built from TRBV27 and TRBJ1-6, with 7 bases fitting TRBD1. V trimming: 5 bases; J trimming: 3 bases; junction bases outside the gene matches: 4. Germline assignment: CDR1 MNHEY and CDR2 SMNVEV (reference sequence). There are 15 residues in the CDR3. Here the CDR3 DNA reads TGTGCCAGCAGTCCCGGACAGGTCTATAATTCACCCCTCCACTTT. It encodes CASSPGQVYNSPLHF.

In this sample, this clonotype turned up a few times. The chain has TRBV7-2 and TRBJ2-7, with TRBD2 matching over 15 bases. CDR1 is SGHTA, CDR2 FQGNSA, per germline. With V trimmed by 5 bases and J by 7 bases, 6 bases remained unmatched. The length of the CDR3 is 15 residues. CDR3 sequence (DNA): TGTGCCAGCAGCCCACTAGGGACTAGCGGGGGGGAGCAGTACTTC. Residues: CASSPLGTSGGEQYF.

The chain carries TRBV12-3 or TRBV12-4 and TRBJ2-5; D is uncertain. The V end was cut by 2 bases, the J end by 1 base, with 11 bases between. CDR3 length: 15 residues. Here the CDR3 DNA reads TGTGCCAGCAGTTTATTAGGTCCCGTCCAAGAGACCCAGTACTTC. This gives the protein CASSLLGPVQETQYF.

This clonotype showed up just once. This sequence joins TRBV29-1 and TRBJ2-3; 7 nucleotides line up with TRBD2. J was trimmed by 4 bases and V by 3 bases; bases with no gene match: 13. The germline V gene has CDR1 SQVTM and CDR2 ANQGSEA. This CDR3 spans 16 amino acids. For the CDR3, the DNA is TGCAGCGTTGACAGGGCACTAGCGAGGGGTTCAGATACGCAGTATTTT. Translated: CSVDRALARGSDTQYF.

The chain recombines TRBV2 with TRBJ1-4; 7 bases fit TRBD1. The length of the CDR3 is 14 residues. Germline CDR1 is SNHLY and CDR2 is FYNNEI. Trimming cost V 5 bases and J 8 bases; bases outside gene matches: 8. The CDR3 reads CASSQRQGTEKLFF. CDR3 DNA: TGTGCCAGCAGTCAACGACAGGGAACAGAAAAACTGTTTTTT.

This clonotype was picked up a small number of times. This chain connects TRBV21-1 to TRBJ1-5; no DNA check was done on the table's D call, TRBD1. TRBV21-1 is shown as a pseudogene. The length of the CDR3 is 15 residues. The DNA for the CDR3 is TGTGCCAGCAGCAAAGTCAGGGGCGATAATCAGCCCCAGCATTTT. Encoded protein: CASSKVRGDNQPQHF.